This passage covers 6 T cell receptor beta chains from one sample sequenced in a study of blood T cell repertoires in COVID-19. Here immunoSEQ multiplex PCR was the method, and the copy in TCRdb shows in-frame clones only, minus some. In the table there are about 260,000 clones, about 85% of which are singletons. The sample was peripheral blood. The receptors here all came from a man between 60 and 70 years old who had recovered from COVID-19.

The chain couples TRBV7-2 to TRBJ2-5, with 9 bases that match TRBD2. The CDR3 spans 16 residues. The V and J ends lost 5 bases and 0 bases, in that order; junction bases with no gene match: 7. Per germline, CDR1 SGHTA and CDR2 FQGNSA. CDR3 nucleotide sequence: TGTGCCAGCAGCACTCTTAGCGGGGGTTACCAAGAGACCCAGTACTTC. Its protein is CASSTLSGGYQETQYF.

For this clone: The junction does not match germline at one end; this may be a read error. The rearrangement links TRBV7-2 to TRBJ1-5; D uncertain. This CDR3 comprises 15 residues. Germline V gives CDR1 SGHTA, CDR2 FQGNSA. This CDR3 is CASSLLPASHQPQHF. DNA of the CDR3: TGTGCCAGCAGCTTACTTCCGGCTAGCCATCAGCCCCAGCATTTT.

This clone is a singleton in its sample. As DNA, the CDR3 is TGTGCCAGCTCACCCTCGGCTAGCGGGGGGGCGACCCAGTACTTC. This codes for CASSPSASGGATQYF. The chain links TRBV18 to TRBJ2-5; 12 bases are shared with TRBD2. Per germline, CDR1 KGHSH and CDR2 LQKENI. This CDR3 is built from 15 residues. V lost 3 bases and J lost 7; bases outside the gene matches: 6.

The chain is built from TRBV7-8 and TRBJ1-2; D might be TRBD1 (5 bases). Looked up from germline, CDR1 is SGHVS and CDR2 is FQNEAQ. V was clipped by 5 bases and J by 3 bases, with 16 bases between them. The CDR3 loop spans 15 amino acids. CDR3 nucleotide sequence: TGTGCCAGCAGCCTACTGGGGGGTGGGGACTATGGCTACACCTTC. Its translation is CASSLLGGGDYGYTF.

This chain uses TRBV2 with TRBJ1-4, with D perhaps matching TRBD1 (5 bases). Trimming cost V 7 bases and J 7 bases, with 10 bases left between them. The CDR3 length is 12 residues. Germline V CDR1 and CDR2: SNHLY, FYNNEI. CDR3 bases: TGTGCCAGCATCGGGGGTGGTGAAAAACTGTTTTTT. The encoded protein is CASIGGGEKLFF.

The chain links TRBV7-6 to TRBJ1-4; tentative D call: TRBD1 (5 bases). The CDR3 runs to 15 residues. V was trimmed by 4 bases and J by 3 bases, leaving 12 bases between them. Germline V lookup: CDR1 SGHVS, CDR2 FNYEAQ. The CDR3 DNA follows: TGTGCCAGCAGCTCAGGGCAGGTCTCTAATGAAAAACTGTTTTTT. It codes for CASSSGQVSNEKLFF.